This T cell receptor beta chain was identified during a study of spatial heterogeneity in lung cancer. The overall study: Donors were some 72 untreated early-stage non-small cell lung cancer patients. In cases with available follow-up PBMC samples, these were sequenced at a median of around 2 years after resection.

This CDR3 comprises 12 residues. Trimming stripped 3 bases from V and 4 bases from J, with 7 bases between. Per the germline V gene, CDR1 is MDHEN and CDR2 is SYDVKM. The sample's time point: blood at routine non-recurrence follow-up after resection. Unsorted tumor, nontumor lung tissue or cryopreserved PBMC supplied the whole RNA. Study-wide results and limits: Ubiquitous expanded tumor TCRs were observed in blood more at resection than follow-up.

TCRdb ran MiXCR on the 5' RACE reads and lists one entry per CDR3 protein. The sample shows about 47,000 distinct CDR3 sequences, around 6.7% of them seen only once. This clonotype was observed at least ten times. The antigen is unknown. The source of this sequence is a female donor with early-stage non-small cell lung cancer. The sequencing used PBMCs, collected at follow-up. The chain is built from TRBV28 and TRBJ2-7; D call uncertain. In DNA form, the CDR3 reads TGTGCCAGCAGTTTTTTGGGATACGAGCAGTACTTC. This gives the protein CASSFLGYEQYF.